This TCR beta chain came from a study of cytomegalovirus exposure and HLA in healthy donors. Study-wide findings and caveats: A list of more than 150 TCR beta chains associated with cytomegalovirus was given. For most TCR sequences rarity was the rule, although some public TCRs occurred in many donors.

The sample holds a few counts of this clone. Its matching antigen is unknown. Germline V gene data show CDR1 as MDHEN and CDR2 as SYDVKM. Trimming at V came to 4 bases and at J to 0 bases, leaving 9 bases not matched to a gene. This CDR3 comprises 17 residues. PCR employed 60 Vbeta and 13 Jbeta primers. TCRdb's table, derived via immunoSEQ multiplex PCR, lists solely in-frame clones and lacks some. The data contain around 130,000 clones, roughly three quarters of them singletons. The TCR originated in a woman in her 30s in good health and CMV-seronegative. The chain employs TRBV28 and TRBJ1-5, with TRBD1 identical over 7 bases. The source material was PBMCs. CDR3 in amino acids: CASSSPGQVYSNQPQHF. The CDR3 DNA sequence: TGTGCCAGCAGTTCCCCTGGACAGGTCTATAGCAATCAGCCCCAGCATTTT.